A single sample gave rise to the 15 T cell receptor beta chains below, sequenced in a study of blood T cell repertoires in COVID-19. The repertoire was sequenced with immunoSEQ multiplex PCR; TCRdb's copy has only in-frame clones and lacks some. In the table there are approximately 60,000 clones, approximately 90% of which are singletons. Material for sequencing was peripheral blood. These receptors came from a man aged 45-65 years with active COVID-19.

The chain links TRBV30 to TRBJ1-5; D is uncertain. With 1 base removed from V and 4 bases from J, the gap between germline ends came to 8 bases. Germline-derived CDR1 and CDR2 are GTSNPN and SVGIG (reference sequence). There are 13 residues in the CDR3. CDR3 bases: TGTGCCTGGAGTGGAGGAGGAAATCAGCCCCAGCATTTT. Translating it yields CAWSGGGNQPQHF.

The chain recombines TRBV19 with TRBJ2-1; D remains unclear. Trimming shortened V by 5 bases and J by 0 bases, and 11 bases separated the two germline ends. This CDR3 region has 15 residues. Germline V gives CDR1 LNHDA, CDR2 SQIVND (reference sequence). In DNA form, the CDR3 reads TGTGCCAGTAGTTCTTTAGTGAGCTCCTACAATGAGCAGTTCTTC. It yields the protein CASSSLVSSYNEQFF.

The chain links TRBV4-1 to TRBJ2-2; a possible D gene is TRBD2 (6 bases). CDR1 and CDR2 from the germline V gene are MGHRA and YSYEKL. The CDR3 length is 12 residues. With 8 bases removed from V and 9 bases from J, the gap between germline ends came to 13 bases. The CDR3 region is CASGEEGRELFF. CDR3 sequence (DNA): TGCGCCAGCGGGGAGGAGGGCCGGGAGCTGTTTTTT.

V is TRBV28 and J is TRBJ1-5, with 7 bases lining up with TRBD1. The length of the CDR3 is 15 residues. Germline V gives CDR1 MDHEN, CDR2 SYDVKM. Trimming at V came to 6 bases and at J to 0 bases, leaving 5 bases not matched to a gene. This chain's CDR3 is CASSQTGNSNQPQHF. The CDR3 DNA is TGTGCCAGCAGCCAGACAGGGAATAGCAATCAGCCCCAGCATTTT.

The CDR3 coding sequence is TGCGCCACCAAGGCAGGATTCACAGATACGCAGTATTTT. Encoded protein: CATKAGFTDTQYF. The V and J genes are TRBV10-2 and TRBJ2-3; D unclear. This CDR3 contains 13 residues. CDR1 and CDR2 from the germline V gene are WSHSY and SAAADI. Trimming removed 10 bases at V and 2 bases at J, with 13 bases between.

The J gene is TRBJ2-1, the V gene TRBV7-3; D ambiguous. V was cut by 0 bases and J by 9 bases, with 12 bases left in between. Looked up from germline, CDR1 is SGHTA and CDR2 is FQGTGA. The CDR3 length is 14 residues. The CDR3 coding sequence is TGTGCCAGCAGCTTAACGCCTTCGGAGAGTGAGCAGTTCTTC. Protein sequence: CASSLTPSESEQFF.

This chain connects TRBV5-4 to TRBJ2-7; D unresolved. This CDR3 has 13 residues. V shed 3 bases and J shed 6 bases, with 13 bases lying between them. CDR1 is SGHNT, CDR2 YYREEE, per germline (reference sequence). The CDR3 nucleotides are TGTGCCAGCAGCTCCGACCTAGTTGGCGAGCAGTACTTC. Translation gives CASSSDLVGEQYF.

The chain employs TRBV29-1 and TRBJ1-1, with D tentatively TRBD1 (5 bases). The CDR3 spans 14 residues. Germline lookup yields CDR1 SQVTM and CDR2 ANQGSEA. The V gene lost 1 base and the J gene lost 2 bases, with 11 bases spanning the gap. CDR3 DNA sequence: TGCAGCGTTGAAGGGCGGGGGATAAACACTGAAGCTTTCTTT. Its translation is CSVEGRGINTEAFF.

The rearrangement links TRBV15 to TRBJ2-5; tentatively, D is TRBD1 (6 bases). There are 13 residues in the CDR3. Germline assignment: CDR1 LNHNV and CDR2 YYDKDF (reference sequence). V gave up 4 bases and J gave up 3 bases, with 9 bases separating them. CDR3 sequence reads: CATSNRDEETQYF. In DNA, the CDR3 is TGTGCCACCAGCAACAGGGACGAAGAGACCCAGTACTTC.

The count of this clone is one. The chain is built from TRBV5-6 and TRBJ2-7; a weak D match, TRBD2 (6 bases). The CDR3 is made up of 14 amino acids. Germline V gives CDR1 SGHDT, CDR2 YYEEEE. V was clipped by 5 bases and J by 0 bases, with 12 bases between them. CDR3 protein: CASSSGLLSYEQYF. The CDR3 region has the DNA TGTGCCAGCAGTTCGGGACTCCTCTCCTACGAGCAGTACTTC.

This chain uses TRBV7-8 with TRBJ2-2, with 12 bases matching TRBD1. The V gene end was trimmed by 5 bases and the J gene end by 8 bases; junction bases not matched to a gene: 6. From germline, CDR1 is SGHVS and CDR2 FQNEAQ. The CDR3 covers 15 residues. The CDR3 reads CASSPGTGGIGELFF. CDR3 in DNA: TGTGCCAGCAGCCCCGGGACAGGGGGCATAGGGGAGCTGTTTTTT.

The rearrangement uses TRBV6-5 and TRBJ1-1; 7 bases fit TRBD1. This CDR3 has 12 amino acids. V was pared by 7 bases and J by 5 bases, with 4 bases of the junction left unmatched. CDR1 MNHEY and CDR2 SVGAGI come from the germline V gene. The CDR3 DNA sequence: TGTGCCAGCATTAACAGGGGAACTGAAGCTTTCTTT. Its protein product is CASINRGTEAFF.

V is TRBV3-1 (or the pseudogene TRBV3-2) and J is TRBJ1-2; 9 bases align to TRBD1. This CDR3 contains 17 residues. Germline loops: CDR1 LGHDT, CDR2 YNNKEL (reference sequence). Trimming at V came to 7 bases and at J to 5 bases, leaving 17 bases not matched to a gene. The CDR3 sequence: CASTPEAGDREKYGYTF. The CDR3 DNA reads TGTGCCAGCACCCCCGAAGCCGGGGACAGGGAGAAATATGGCTACACCTTC.

V is TRBV6-5 and J is TRBJ1-5; D may be TRBD1 (6 bases). With 9 bases removed from V and 0 bases from J, the gap between germline ends came to 15 bases. The length of the CDR3 is 15 residues. The germline V gene has CDR1 MNHEY and CDR2 SVGAGI. CDR3 in amino acids: CASWRGAYSNQPQHF. The CDR3, as DNA: TGTGCCAGTTGGCGGGGGGCGTATAGCAATCAGCCCCAGCATTTT.

The chain combines TRBV5-1 with TRBJ2-2, with D perhaps TRBD1 (5 bases). Trimming stripped 1 base from V and 0 bases from J, with 16 bases between. The CDR3 length is 18 residues. The germline V gene has CDR1 SGHRS and CDR2 YFSETQ. CDR3 DNA: TGCGCCAGCAGCTTGCAGGGTATTGGATCCTCGAACACCGGGGAGCTGTTTTTT. The encoded protein is CASSLQGIGSSNTGELFF.